Listed below are T cell receptor beta chains from one sample, sequenced in a study of OX40 agonist ivuxolimab in advanced cancers. The assay was immunoSEQ multiplex PCR, and TCRdb's table has in-frame clones only and misses some. The table records about 83,000 clones, approximately 88% of them present only once. Sequenced material: CD4+ or CD8+ T cells sorted from blood, taken in a trial of the OX40 agonist ivuxolimab. Source of these receptors: an adult with an advanced solid tumor such as melanoma, head and neck, liver or kidney cancer. Each CDR3 is given with its conserved first and last residue. D genes are given only for firm matches. The size of a clone is reported for some rows only, either as once, few or many, or as a class for expanded clones.

TRBJ2-7,15,.,TRBD2,TRBV30,CAWTGGAGGPYEQYF,TGTGCCTGGACTGGGGGAGCGGGAGGTCCTTACGAGCAGTACTTC
TRBJ1-4,11,.,.,TRBV5-8,CASSLYEKLFF,TGTGCCAGCAGCTTGTATGAAAAACTGTTTTTT
TRBJ2-3,15,few,.,TRBV30,CAWTNERTATDTQYF,TGTGCCTGGACCAACGAGAGGACGGCGACAGATACGCAGTATTTT
TRBJ1-6,15,.,.,TRBV11-2,CASSFSGQNNSPLHF,TGTGCCAGCAGCTTTTCCGGACAGAATAATTCACCCCTCCACTTT
TRBJ1-4,18,.,.,TRBV18,CASSLRGQGWGSNEKLFF,TGTGCCAGCTCACTAAGAGGGCAGGGATGGGGATCGAATGAAAAACTGTTTTTT
TRBJ1-2,16,once,TRBD1,TRBV7-2,CASSFTTGTGPYGYTF,TGTGCCAGCAGCTTTACTACCGGGACAGGGCCCTATGGCTACACCTTC
TRBJ1-1,16,.,.,TRBV11-2,CASSSIPQGETPEAFF,TGTGCCAGCAGCTCGATTCCACAGGGTGAAACCCCCGAAGCTTTCTTT
TRBJ1-1,12,.,.,TRBV11-1,CASSLANTEAFF,TGTGCCAGCAGCTTGGCGAACACTGAAGCTTTCTTT
TRBJ2-1,13,.,.,TRBV7-3,CASSRGSYNEQFF,TGTGCCAGCAGCCGAGGATCCTACAATGAGCAGTTCTTC
TRBJ2-1,15,.,.,TRBV9,CASSVGLGSYNEQFF,TGTGCCAGCAGCGTAGGCCTAGGTTCCTACAATGAGCAGTTCTTC
TRBJ2-5,14,.,.,TRBV11-1,CASSSMVGQETQYF,TGTGCCAGCAGCTCTATGGTGGGCCAAGAGACCCAGTACTTC
TRBJ2-6,17,once,TRBD1,TRBV27,CASRFGQGMSGANVLTF,TGTGCCAGCAGATTCGGACAGGGAATGTCTGGGGCCAACGTCCTGACTTTC
TRBJ2-5,15,.,TRBD1,TRBV18,CASSPSDRGGETQYF,TGTGCCAGCTCACCGTCGGACAGGGGGGGAGAGACCCAGTACTTC
TRBJ2-7,13,.,TRBD2,TRBV6-1,CASSSLAGNEQYF,TGTGCCAGCAGTAGCCTAGCGGGAAACGAGCAGTACTTC
TRBJ1-1,11,.,.,TRBV7-8,CASGRYTEAFF,TGTGCCAGCGGGCGGTACACTGAAGCTTTCTTT
TRBJ2-7,15,.,.,TRBV19,CASSIRGRAGYEQYF,TGTGCCAGTAGTATAAGGGGGAGGGCCGGCTACGAGCAGTACTTC